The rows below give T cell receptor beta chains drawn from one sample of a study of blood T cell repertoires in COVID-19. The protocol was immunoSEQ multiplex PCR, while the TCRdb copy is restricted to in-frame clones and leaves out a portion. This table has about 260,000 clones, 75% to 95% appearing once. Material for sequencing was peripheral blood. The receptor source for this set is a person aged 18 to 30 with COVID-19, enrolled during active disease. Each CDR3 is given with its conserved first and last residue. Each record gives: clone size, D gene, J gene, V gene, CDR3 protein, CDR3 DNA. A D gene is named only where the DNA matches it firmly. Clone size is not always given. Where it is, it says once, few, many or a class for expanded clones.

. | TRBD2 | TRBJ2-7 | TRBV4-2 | CASSQVAGTTNEQYF | TGTGCCAGCAGCCAAGTGGCCGGGACTACCAACGAGCAGTACTTC
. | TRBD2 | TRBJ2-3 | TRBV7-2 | CASSLAPNKGLAGTDTQYF | TGTGCCAGCAGCTTAGCGCCAAACAAAGGACTAGCGGGGACAGATACGCAGTATTTT
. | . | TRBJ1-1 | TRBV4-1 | CASSQAGGRVEAFF | TGCGCCAGCAGCCAAGCGGGGGGCAGAGTTGAAGCTTTCTTT
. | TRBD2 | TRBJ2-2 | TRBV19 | CASSRRTSGSKELFF | TGTGCCAGTAGTAGACGGACTAGCGGGAGTAAGGAGCTGTTTTTT
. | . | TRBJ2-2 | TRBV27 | CASSPSTARPLSGELFF | TGTGCCAGCAGTCCATCGACTGCTAGGCCCCTGAGCGGGGAGCTGTTTTTT
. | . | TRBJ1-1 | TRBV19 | CASRPGVVAEAFF | TGTGCCAGTAGGCCAGGGGTTGTTGCTGAAGCTTTCTTT
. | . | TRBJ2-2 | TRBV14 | CASSQDLHRAGDGNTGELFF | TGTGCCAGCAGCCAAGATCTACACAGGGCAGGGGATGGGAACACCGGGGAGCTGTTTTTT
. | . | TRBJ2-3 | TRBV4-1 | CASSQEAPGLQTDTQYF | TGCGCCAGCAGCCAAGAGGCCCCGGGATTGCAAACAGATACGCAGTATTTT
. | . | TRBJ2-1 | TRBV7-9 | CASSPDSSSYNEQFF | TGTGCCAGCAGCCCAGACTCGAGCTCCTACAATGAGCAGTTCTTC
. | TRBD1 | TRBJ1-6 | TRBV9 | CASSPGQGITSPLHF | TGTGCCAGCAGCCCGGGACAGGGCATTACTTCACCCCTCCACTTT
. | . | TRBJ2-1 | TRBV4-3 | CASSQDRRGSYEQFF | TGCGCCAGCAGCCAAGATAGGAGGGGTTCCTATGAGCAGTTCTTC
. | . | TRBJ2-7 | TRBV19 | CASSIGITGEQYF | TGTGCCAGTAGCATAGGAATAACGGGGGAGCAGTACTTC
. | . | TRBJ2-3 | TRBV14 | CASSWDNTDTQYF | TGTGCCAGCAGCTGGGACAACACAGATACGCAGTATTTT
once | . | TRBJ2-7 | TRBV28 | CASSRGRESSYEQYF | TGTGCCAGCAGCCGAGGAAGGGAGAGCTCCTACGAGCAGTACTTC